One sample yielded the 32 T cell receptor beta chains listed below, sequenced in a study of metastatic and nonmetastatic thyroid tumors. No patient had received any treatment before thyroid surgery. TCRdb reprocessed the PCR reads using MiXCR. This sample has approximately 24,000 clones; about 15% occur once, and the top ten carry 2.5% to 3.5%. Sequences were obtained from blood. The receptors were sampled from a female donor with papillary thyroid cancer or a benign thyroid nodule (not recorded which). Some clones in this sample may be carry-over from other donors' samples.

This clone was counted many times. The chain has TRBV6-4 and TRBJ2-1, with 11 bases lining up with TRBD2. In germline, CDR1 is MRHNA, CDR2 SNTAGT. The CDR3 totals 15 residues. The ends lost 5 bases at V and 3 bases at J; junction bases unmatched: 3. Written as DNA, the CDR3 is TGTGCCAGCAGTCGTGGGACTAGCGGCTACAATGAGCAGTTCTTC. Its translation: CASSRGTSGYNEQFF.

CDR3 protein: CASSRDRGGGYQPQHF. CDR3 in DNA: TGTGCCAGTAGTAGGGACAGGGGCGGCGGGTATCAGCCCCAGCATTTT. The chain joins TRBV19 to TRBJ1-5, with 10 bases fitting TRBD1. Germline loops: CDR1 LNHDA, CDR2 SQIVND (reference sequence). Losses at the gene ends were 4 bases for V and 5 bases for J; bases not matched to a gene: 8. This CDR3 region has 16 residues.

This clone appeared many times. The DNA of the CDR3 is TGTGCCAGCAGCCAAGATTGGGGAAACACCATATATTTT. It codes for CASSQDWGNTIYF. V gene TRBV3-1 combines with J gene TRBJ1-3; D call uncertain. The CDR3 has 13 residues. Germline loops: CDR1 LGHDT, CDR2 YNNKEL (reference sequence). Trimming shortened V by 0 bases and J by 4 bases, and 4 bases separated the two germline ends.

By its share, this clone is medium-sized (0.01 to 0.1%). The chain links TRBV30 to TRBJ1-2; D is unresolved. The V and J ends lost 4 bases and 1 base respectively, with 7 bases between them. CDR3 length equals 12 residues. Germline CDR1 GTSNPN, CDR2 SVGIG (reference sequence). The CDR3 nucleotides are TGTGCCTGGAACGGATATAACTATGGCTACACCTTC. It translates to CAWNGYNYGYTF.

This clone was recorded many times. The CDR3 region has the DNA TGTGCCAGCAGCAAAAATATTTGGGGTGGCAATCAGCCCCAGCATTTT. Translation gives CASSKNIWGGNQPQHF. V and J are TRBV11-1 and TRBJ1-5; D is ambiguous. Germline assignment: CDR1 SGHAT and CDR2 FQDESV (reference sequence). This CDR3 is 16 amino acids long. V lost 5 bases to trimming and J lost 2 bases, with 16 bases between them.

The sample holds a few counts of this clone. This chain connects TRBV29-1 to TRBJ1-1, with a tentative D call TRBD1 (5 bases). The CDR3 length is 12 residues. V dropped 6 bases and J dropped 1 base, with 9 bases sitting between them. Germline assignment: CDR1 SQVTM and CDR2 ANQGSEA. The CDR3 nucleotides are TGCAGCGTGACAGCGTCGAACACTGAAGCTTTCTTT. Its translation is CSVTASNTEAFF.

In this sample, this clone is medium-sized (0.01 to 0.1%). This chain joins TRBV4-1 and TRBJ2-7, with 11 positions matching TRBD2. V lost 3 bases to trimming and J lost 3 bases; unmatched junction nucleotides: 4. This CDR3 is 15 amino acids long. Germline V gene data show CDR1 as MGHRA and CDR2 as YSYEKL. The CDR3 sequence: CASSQGLADLYEQYF. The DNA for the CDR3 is TGCGCCAGCAGCCAGGGACTAGCGGATCTCTACGAGCAGTACTTC.

CDR3 bases: TGTGCCAGCAGCTTAGCGCCGACAGCTAACTATGGCTACACCTTC. It specifies CASSLAPTANYGYTF. The chain couples TRBV7-2 to TRBJ1-2; D might be TRBD1 (5 bases). V was cut by 0 bases and J by 0 bases, with 8 bases left in between. The CDR3 contains 15 residues. Germline V gives CDR1 SGHTA, CDR2 FQGNSA.

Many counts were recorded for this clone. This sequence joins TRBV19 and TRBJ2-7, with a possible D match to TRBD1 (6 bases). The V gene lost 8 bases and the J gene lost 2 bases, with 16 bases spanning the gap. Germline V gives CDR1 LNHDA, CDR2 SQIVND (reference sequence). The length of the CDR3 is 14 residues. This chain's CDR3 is CASGNQGFPYEQYF. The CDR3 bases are TGTGCCAGTGGCAATCAGGGGTTCCCCTACGAGCAGTACTTC.

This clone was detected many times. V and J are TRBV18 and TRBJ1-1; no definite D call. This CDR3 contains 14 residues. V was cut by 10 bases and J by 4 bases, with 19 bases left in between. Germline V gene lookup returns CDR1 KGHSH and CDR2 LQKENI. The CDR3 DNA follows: TGTGCCACCTTCGCCGGGTATAGTCGCACTGAAGCTTTCTTT. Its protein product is CATFAGYSRTEAFF.

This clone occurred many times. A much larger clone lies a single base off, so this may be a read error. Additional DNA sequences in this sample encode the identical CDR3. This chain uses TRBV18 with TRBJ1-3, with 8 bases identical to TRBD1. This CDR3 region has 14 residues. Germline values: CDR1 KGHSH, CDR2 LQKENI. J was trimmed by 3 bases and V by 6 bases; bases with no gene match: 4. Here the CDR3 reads CASSRDRNGNTIYF. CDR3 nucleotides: TGTGCCAGCTCCCGGGACAGGAATGGAAACACCATATATTTT.

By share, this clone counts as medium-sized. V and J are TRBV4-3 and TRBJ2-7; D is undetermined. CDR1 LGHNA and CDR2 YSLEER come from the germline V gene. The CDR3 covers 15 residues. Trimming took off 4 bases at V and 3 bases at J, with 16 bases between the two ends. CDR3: CASSLVASPNYEQYF. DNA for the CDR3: TGCGCCAGCAGCCTGGTTGCCAGCCCAAACTACGAGCAGTACTTC.

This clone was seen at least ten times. The CDR3 coding sequence is TGTGCCAGTAGTATCGGGACGAATAGAGGCTACACCTTC. Translating it yields CASSIGTNRGYTF. The chain links TRBV19 to TRBJ1-2, with a tentative D call TRBD1 (5 bases). The CDR3 length is 13 residues. The germline V and J ends were trimmed by 3 bases and 8 bases, with 13 bases remaining between them. Germline CDR1 LNHDA, CDR2 SQIVND (reference sequence).

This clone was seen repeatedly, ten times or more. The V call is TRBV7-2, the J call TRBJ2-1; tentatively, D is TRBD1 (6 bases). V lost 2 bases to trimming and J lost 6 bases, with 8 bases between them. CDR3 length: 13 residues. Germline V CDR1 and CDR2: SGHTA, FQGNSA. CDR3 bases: TGTGCCAGCAGCTTAACAGGGATCAATGAGCAGTTCTTC. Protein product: CASSLTGINEQFF.

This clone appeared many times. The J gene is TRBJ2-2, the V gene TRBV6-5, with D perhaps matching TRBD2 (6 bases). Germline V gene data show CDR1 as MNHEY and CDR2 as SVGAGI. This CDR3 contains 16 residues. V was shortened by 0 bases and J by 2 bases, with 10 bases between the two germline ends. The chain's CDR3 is CASSYSRRGNTGELFF. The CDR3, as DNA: TGTGCCAGCAGTTACTCGCGGAGGGGCAACACCGGGGAGCTGTTTTTT.

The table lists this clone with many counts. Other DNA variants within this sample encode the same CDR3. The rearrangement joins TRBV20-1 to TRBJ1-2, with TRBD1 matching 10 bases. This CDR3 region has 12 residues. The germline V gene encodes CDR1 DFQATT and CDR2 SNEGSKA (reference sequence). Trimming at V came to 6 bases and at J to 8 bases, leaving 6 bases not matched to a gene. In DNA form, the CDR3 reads TGCAGTGCAGCAGACAGGGGGCGAGGCTACACCTTC. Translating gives CSAADRGRGYTF.

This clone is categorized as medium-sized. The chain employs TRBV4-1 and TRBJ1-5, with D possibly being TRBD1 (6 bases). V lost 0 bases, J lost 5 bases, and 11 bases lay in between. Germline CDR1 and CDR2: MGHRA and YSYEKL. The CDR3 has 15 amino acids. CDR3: CASSQERGGHQPQHF. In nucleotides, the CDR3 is TGCGCCAGCAGCCAAGAGCGAGGGGGGCATCAGCCCCAGCATTTT.

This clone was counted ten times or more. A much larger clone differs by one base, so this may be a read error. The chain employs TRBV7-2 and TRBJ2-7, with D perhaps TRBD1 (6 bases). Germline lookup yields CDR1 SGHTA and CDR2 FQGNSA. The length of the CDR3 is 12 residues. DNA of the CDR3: TGTGCCGGCAGCTTTCAGGGGTTCGAGCAGTACTTC. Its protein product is CAGSFQGFEQYF.

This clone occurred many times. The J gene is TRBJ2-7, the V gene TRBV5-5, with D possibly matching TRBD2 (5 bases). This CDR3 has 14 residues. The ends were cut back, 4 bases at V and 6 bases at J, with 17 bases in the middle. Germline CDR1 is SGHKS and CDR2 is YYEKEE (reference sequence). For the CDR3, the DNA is TGTGCCAGCAGCGAGGGCCACTCAGGTTCCGAGCAGTACTTC. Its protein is CASSEGHSGSEQYF.

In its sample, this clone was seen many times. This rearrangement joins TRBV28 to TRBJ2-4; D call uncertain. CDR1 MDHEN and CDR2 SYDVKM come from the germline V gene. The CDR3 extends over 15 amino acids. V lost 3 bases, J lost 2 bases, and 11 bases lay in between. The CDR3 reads CASSFGDFSKNIQYF. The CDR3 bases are TGTGCCAGCAGTTTCGGAGACTTCTCCAAAAACATTCAGTACTTC. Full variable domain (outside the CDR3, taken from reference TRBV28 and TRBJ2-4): DVKVTQSSRYLVKRTGEKVFLECVQDMDHENMFWYRQDPGLGLRLIYFSYDVKMKEKGDIPEGYSVSREKKERFSLILESASTNQTSMYLCASSFGDFSKNIQYFGAGTRLSVL.

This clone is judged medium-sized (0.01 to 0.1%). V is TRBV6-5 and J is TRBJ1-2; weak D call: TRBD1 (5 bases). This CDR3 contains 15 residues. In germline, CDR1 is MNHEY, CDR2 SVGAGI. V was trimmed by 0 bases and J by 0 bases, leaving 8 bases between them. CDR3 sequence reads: CASSYSSRANYGYTF. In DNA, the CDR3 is TGTGCCAGCAGTTACTCGAGCAGGGCTAACTATGGCTACACCTTC.

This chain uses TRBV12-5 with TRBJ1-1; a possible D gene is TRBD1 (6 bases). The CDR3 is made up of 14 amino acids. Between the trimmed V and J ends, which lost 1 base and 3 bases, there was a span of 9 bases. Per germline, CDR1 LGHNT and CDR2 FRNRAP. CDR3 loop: CASGLEGGYTEAFF. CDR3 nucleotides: TGTGCTAGTGGTTTGGAAGGGGGGTACACTGAAGCTTTCTTT.

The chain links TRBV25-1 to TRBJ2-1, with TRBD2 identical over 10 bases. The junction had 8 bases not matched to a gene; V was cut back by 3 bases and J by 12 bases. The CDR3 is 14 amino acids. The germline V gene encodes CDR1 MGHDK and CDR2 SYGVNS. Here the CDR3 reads CASSEVGGLALQFF. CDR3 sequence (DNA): TGTGCCAGCAGTGAGGTCGGGGGACTAGCGTTGCAGTTCTTC.

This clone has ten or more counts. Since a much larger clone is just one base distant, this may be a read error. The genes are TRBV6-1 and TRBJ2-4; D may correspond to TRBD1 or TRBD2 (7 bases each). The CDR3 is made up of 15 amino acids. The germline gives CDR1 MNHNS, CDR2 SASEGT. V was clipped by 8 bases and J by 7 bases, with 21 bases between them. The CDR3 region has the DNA TGTGCCAGCGGCTTACCAGGGGGAGGGGGGAACATTCAGTACTTC. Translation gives CASGLPGGGGNIQYF.

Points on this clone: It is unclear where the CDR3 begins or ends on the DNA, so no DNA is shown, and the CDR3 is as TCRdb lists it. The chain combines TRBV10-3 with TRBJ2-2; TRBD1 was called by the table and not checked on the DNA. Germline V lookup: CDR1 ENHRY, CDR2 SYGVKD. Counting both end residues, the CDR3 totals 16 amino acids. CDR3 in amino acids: CAFSDSVGRGTGELFF.

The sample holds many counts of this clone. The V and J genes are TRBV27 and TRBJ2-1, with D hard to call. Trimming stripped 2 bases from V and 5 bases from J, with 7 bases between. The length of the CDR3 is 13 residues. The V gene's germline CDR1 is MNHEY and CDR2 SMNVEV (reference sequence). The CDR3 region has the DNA TGTGCCAGCAGTTTACGTGAGAACAATGAGCAGTTCTTC. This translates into CASSLRENNEQFF.

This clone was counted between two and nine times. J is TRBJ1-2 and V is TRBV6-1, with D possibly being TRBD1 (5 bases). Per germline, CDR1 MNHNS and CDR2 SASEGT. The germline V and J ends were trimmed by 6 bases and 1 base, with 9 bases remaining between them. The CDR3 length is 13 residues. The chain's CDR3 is CASSRDYNYGYTF. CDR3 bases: TGTGCCAGCAGCAGGGACTATAACTATGGCTACACCTTC.

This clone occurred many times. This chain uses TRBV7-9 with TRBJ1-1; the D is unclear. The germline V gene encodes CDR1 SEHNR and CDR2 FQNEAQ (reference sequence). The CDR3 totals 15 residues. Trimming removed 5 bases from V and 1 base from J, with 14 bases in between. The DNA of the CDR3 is TGTGCCAGCAGCCCGAAATCTTCCGGGAACACTGAAGCTTTCTTT. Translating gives CASSPKSSGNTEAFF.

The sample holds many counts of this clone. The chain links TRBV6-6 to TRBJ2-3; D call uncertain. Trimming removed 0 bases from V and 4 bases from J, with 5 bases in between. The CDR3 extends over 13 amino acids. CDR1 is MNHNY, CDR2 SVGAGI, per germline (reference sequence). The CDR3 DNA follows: TGTGCCAGCAGTTACTCGTCTCCAGATACGCAGTATTTT. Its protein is CASSYSSPDTQYF.

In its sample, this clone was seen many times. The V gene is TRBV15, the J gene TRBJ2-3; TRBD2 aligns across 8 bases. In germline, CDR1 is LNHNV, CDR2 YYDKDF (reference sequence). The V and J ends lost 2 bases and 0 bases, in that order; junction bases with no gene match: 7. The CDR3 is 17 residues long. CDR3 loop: CATSRRIAGPSTDTQYF. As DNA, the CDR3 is TGTGCCACCAGCAGACGTATAGCGGGACCTAGCACAGATACGCAGTATTTT.

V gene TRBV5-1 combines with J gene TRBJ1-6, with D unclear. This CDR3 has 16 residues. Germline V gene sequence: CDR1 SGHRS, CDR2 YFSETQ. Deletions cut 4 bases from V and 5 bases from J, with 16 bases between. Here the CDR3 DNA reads TGCGCCAGCAGCAACCGGGAGATAAGCGATAATTCACCCCTCCACTTT. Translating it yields CASSNREISDNSPLHF.

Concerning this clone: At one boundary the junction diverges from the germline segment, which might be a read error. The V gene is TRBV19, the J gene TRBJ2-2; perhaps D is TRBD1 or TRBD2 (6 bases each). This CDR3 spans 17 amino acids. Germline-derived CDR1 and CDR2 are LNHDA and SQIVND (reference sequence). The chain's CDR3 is CASSMTLGGWDIGELFF. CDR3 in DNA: TGTGCCAGTAGTATGACTTTGGGGGGCTGGGACATCGGGGAGCTTTTTTTT. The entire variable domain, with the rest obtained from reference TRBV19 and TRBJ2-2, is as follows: DGGITQSPKYLFRKEGQNVTLSCEQNLNHDAMYWYRQDPGQGLRLIYYSQIVNDFQKGDIAEGYSVSREKKESFPLTVTSAQKNPTAFYLCASSMTLGGWDIGELFFGEGSRLTVL.